This T cell receptor (beta chain) was obtained from a study of beta chain features in type 1 diabetes. Study context: Healthy donors resembled patients in age, gender and cell yields. Sorted cells, approximately 110,000,000 in number, were examined across all samples. Overall study results and limits: Shorter templates might be favored by PCR, equally in patients and controls. TCRB CDR3s from Type 1 diabetes patients were moderately but significantly shorter in all four CD4+ subsets.

Trimming left V 1 base short and J 5 bases short, with 6 bases between. Germline lookup yields CDR1 MDHEN and CDR2 SYDVKM. The CDR3 is made up of 13 amino acids. With respect to this clone: Its antigen remains unidentified. In the same sample, other DNA sequences code for this CDR3.

Reverse transcription of all isolated RNA meant that expressed TCRB transcripts were sequenced. Measured with immunoSEQ multiplex PCR; TCRdb has only the in-frame clones, and not every one. The table lists 300,000 or so clones, approximately 9.9% of them singletons. CD45RO/CCR7/CD25/CD127/CD95/CD27 sorting isolated CD4+ naive, central memory, regulatory and stem cell-like memory cells. Sequencing was carried out using central memory CD4+ T cells from blood. The clonotype originates from a man in his thirties or forties with type 1 diabetes. The chain recombines TRBV28 with TRBJ1-5; D is unclear. This CDR3 reads CASSLSGHQPQHF. The CDR3 nucleotides read TGTGCCAGCAGTTTATCAGGTCATCAGCCCCAGCATTTT.